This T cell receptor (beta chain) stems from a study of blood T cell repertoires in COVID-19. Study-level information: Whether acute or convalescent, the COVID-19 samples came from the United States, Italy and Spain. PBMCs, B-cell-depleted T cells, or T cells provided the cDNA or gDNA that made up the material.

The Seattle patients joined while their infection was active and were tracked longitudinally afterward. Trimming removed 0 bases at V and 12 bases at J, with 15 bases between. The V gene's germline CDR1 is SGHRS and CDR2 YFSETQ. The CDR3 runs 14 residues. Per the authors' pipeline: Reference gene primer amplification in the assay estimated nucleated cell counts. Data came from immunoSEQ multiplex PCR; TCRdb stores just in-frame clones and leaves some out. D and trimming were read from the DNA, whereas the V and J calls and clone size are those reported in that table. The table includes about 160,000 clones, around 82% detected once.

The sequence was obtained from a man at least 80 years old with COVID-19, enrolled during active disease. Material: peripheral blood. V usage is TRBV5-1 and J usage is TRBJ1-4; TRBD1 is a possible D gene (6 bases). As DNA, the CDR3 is TGCGCCAGCAGCTTGGGGGCAGGTTCAGGGGAACTGTTTTTT. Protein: CASSLGAGSGELFF.